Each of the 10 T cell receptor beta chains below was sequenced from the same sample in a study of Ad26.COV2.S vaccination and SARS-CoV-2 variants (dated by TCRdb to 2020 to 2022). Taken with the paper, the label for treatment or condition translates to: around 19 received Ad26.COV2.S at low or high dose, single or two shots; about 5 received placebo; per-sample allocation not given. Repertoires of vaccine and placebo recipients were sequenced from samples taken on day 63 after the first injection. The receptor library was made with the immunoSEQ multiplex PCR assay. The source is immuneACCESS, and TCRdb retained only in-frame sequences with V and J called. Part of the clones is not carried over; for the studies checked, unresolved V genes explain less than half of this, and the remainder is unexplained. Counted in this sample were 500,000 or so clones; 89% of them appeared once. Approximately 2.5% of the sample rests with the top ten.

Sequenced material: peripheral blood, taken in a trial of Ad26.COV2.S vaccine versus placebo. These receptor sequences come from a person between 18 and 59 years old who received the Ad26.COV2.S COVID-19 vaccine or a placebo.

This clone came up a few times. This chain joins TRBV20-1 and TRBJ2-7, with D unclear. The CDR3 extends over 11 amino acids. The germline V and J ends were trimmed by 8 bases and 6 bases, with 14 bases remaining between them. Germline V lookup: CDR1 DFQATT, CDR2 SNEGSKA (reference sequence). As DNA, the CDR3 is TGCAGTCCCTATAGGAGCGCCGAGCAGTACTTC. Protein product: CSPYRSAEQYF.

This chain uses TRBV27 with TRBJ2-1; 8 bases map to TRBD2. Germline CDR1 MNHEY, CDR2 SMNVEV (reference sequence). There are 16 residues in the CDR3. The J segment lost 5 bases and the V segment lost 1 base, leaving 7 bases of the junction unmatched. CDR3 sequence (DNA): TGTGCCAGCAGTTTATGGCGAACTAGCGGCCACAATGAGCAGTTCTTC. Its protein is CASSLWRTSGHNEQFF.

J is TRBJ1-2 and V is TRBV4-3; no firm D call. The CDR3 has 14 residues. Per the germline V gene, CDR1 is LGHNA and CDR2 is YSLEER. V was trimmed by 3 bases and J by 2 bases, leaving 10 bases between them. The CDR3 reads CASSHLLDNYGYTF. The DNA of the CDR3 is TGCGCCAGCAGCCACCTCCTTGACAACTATGGCTACACCTTC.

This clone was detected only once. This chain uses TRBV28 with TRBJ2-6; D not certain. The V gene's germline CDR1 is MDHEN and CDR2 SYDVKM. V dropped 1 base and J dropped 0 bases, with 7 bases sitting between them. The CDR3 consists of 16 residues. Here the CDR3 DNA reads TGTGCCAGCAGTTTATTTAGGATCTCTGGGGCCAACGTCCTGACTTTC. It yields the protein CASSLFRISGANVLTF.

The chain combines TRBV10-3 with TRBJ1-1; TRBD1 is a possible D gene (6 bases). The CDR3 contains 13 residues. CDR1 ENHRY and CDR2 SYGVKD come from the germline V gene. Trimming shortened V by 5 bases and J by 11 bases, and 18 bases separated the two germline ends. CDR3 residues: CAISLNLQGTAFF. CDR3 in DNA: TGTGCCATCAGTCTAAACTTACAGGGCACCGCTTTCTTT.

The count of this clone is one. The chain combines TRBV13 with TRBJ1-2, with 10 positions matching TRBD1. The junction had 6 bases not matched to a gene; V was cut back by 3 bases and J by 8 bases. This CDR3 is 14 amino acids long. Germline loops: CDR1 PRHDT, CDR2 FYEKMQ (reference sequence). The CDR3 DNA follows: TGTGCCAGCAGCTTCCGGGACAGGGGTGGAGGCTACACCTTC. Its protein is CASSFRDRGGGYTF.

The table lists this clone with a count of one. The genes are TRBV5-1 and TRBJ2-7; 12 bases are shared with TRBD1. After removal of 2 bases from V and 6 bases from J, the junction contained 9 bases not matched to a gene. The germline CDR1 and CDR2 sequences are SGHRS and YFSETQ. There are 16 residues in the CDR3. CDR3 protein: CASSLTTGQGAREQYF. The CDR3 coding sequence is TGCGCCAGCAGCTTAACGACGGGACAGGGGGCTCGCGAGCAGTACTTC.

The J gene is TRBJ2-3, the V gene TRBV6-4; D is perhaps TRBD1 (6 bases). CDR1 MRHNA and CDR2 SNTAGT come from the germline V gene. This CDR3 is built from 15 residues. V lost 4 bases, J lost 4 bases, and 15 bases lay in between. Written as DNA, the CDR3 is TGTGCCAGCAGTGGAGTGCCTTCAGGGGCAGATACGCAGTATTTT. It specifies CASSGVPSGADTQYF.

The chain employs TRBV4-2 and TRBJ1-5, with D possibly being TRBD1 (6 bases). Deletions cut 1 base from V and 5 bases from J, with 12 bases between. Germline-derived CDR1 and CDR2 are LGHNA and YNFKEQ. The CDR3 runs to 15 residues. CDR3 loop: CASSQGWGAYQPQHF. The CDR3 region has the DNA TGTGCCAGCAGCCAAGGGTGGGGGGCATATCAGCCCCAGCATTTT.

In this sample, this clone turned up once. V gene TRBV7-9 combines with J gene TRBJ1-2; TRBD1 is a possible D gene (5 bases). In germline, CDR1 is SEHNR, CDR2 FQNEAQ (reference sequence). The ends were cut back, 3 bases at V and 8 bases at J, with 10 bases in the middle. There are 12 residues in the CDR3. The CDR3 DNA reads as TGTGCCAGCAGCTTTTCAGGGCGCGGCTACACCTTC. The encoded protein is CASSFSGRGYTF.